The TCR beta chain under discussion was sequenced for a study of cytomegalovirus exposure and HLA in healthy donors. General study points: Within the approximately 110 validation repertoires, first-cohort TCR clusters tended to co-occur, according to a later analysis. Cytomegalovirus status, reportedly, was diagnosed with high specificity and sensitivity by the classifier.

About this clone: Antigen: not known.

Trimming took 6 bases from V and 6 from J, leaving 20 bases between them. Germline V CDR1 and CDR2: LNHDA, SQIVND (reference sequence). There are 15 residues in the CDR3. TCRdb's copy holds only in-frame clones and misses some; the assay was immunoSEQ multiplex PCR. The sample has 35,000 to 55,000 clones, over 85% seen once. Sequences were obtained from PBMCs. This rearrangement joins TRBV19 to TRBJ1-2; tentatively, D is TRBD1 (6 bases). The receptor was derived from a woman aged 18-30 years in good health and CMV-seronegative. The CDR3 loop reads CASRNRARLQDGYTF. For the CDR3, the DNA is TGTGCCAGTAGGAACAGGGCGCGCCTTCAGGATGGCTACACCTTC.